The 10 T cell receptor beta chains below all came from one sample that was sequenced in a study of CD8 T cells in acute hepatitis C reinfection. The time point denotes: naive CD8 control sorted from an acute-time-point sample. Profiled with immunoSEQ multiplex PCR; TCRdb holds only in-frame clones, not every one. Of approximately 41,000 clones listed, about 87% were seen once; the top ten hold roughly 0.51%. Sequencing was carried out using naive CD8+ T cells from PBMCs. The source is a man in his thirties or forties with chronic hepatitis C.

The CDR3 loop reads CASSEEPFQETQYF. The CDR3 nucleotides are TGTGCCAGCAGTGAAGAGCCCTTCCAAGAGACCCAGTACTTC. This chain joins TRBV6-1 and TRBJ2-5; D ambiguous. Germline CDR1 and CDR2: MNHNS and SASEGT. The V end was cut by 1 base, the J end by 1 base, with 7 bases between. The CDR3 runs 14 residues.

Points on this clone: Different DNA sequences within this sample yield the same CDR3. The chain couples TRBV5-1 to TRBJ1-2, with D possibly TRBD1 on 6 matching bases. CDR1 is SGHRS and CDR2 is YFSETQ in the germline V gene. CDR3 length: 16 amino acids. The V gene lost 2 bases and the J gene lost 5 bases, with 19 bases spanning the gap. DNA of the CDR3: TGCGCCAGCAGCTTAAAGATAACCGGGGGGGCGTATGGCTACACCTTC. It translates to CASSLKITGGAYGYTF.

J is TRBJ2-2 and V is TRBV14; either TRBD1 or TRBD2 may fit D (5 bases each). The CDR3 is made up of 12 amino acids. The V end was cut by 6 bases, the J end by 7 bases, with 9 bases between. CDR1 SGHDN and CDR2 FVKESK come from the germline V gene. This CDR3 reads CASSRDLGELFF. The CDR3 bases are TGTGCCAGCAGTCGGGACCTCGGGGAGCTGTTTTTT.

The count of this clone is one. CDR3 nucleotides: TGTGCCAGCAGCCAAAAGACAGGGGAGGGTAACTATGGCTACACCTTC. Its translation is CASSQKTGEGNYGYTF. V gene TRBV13 combines with J gene TRBJ1-2, with TRBD1 matching 8 bases. V lost 5 bases to trimming and J lost 1 base; unmatched junction nucleotides: 9. The CDR3 sequence is 16 residues long. The germline V gene has CDR1 PRHDT and CDR2 FYEKMQ (reference sequence).

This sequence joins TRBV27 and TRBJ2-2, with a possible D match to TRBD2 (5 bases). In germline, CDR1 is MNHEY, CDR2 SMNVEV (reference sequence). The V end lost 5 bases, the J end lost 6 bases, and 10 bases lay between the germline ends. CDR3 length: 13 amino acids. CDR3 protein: CASSPPGAGELFF. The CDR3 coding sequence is TGTGCCAGCAGTCCCCCCGGGGCCGGGGAGCTGTTTTTT.

CDR3 residues: CASRLGAPLSSYEQYF. CDR3 nucleotide sequence: TGTGCAAGTCGCCTAGGGGCTCCATTAAGCTCCTACGAGCAGTACTTC. The rearrangement links TRBV12-2 to TRBJ2-7; the table's D call, TRBD1, has no DNA check behind it. TRBV12-2 is a listed pseudogene. The CDR3 is 16 residues long.

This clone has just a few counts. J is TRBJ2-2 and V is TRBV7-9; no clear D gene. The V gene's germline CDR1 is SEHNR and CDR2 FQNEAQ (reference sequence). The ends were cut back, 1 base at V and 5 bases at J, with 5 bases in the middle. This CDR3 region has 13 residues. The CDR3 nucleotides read TGTGCCAGCAGCTTAGGAGGTACCGGGGAGCTGTTTTTT. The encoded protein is CASSLGGTGELFF.

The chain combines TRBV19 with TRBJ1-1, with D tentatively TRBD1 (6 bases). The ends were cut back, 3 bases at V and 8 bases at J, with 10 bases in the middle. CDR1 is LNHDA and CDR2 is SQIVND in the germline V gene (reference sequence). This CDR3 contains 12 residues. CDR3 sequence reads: CASSMGAREAFF. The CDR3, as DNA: TGTGCCAGTAGTATGGGGGCCAGGGAAGCTTTCTTT.

Here the CDR3 DNA reads TGTGCCAGCAGCGTCGACAGGGGAACCCTGAACACTGAAGCTTTCTTT. This sequence encodes CASSVDRGTLNTEAFF. V and J are TRBV5-4 and TRBJ1-1; 8 nucleotides agree with TRBD1. J lost 0 bases, V lost 4 bases, and 8 bases had no gene match. The CDR3 loop spans 16 amino acids. Germline assignment: CDR1 SGHNT and CDR2 YYREEE (reference sequence).

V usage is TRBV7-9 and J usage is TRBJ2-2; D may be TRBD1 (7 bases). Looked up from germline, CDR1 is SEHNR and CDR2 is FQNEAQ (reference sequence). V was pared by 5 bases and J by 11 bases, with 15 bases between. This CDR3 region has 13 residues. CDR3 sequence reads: CASSNSRGDELFF. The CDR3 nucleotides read TGTGCCAGCAGCAATTCCAGGGGGGATGAGCTGTTTTTT.